The 21 T cell receptor beta chains listed next were all sequenced from one sample in a study of T-cell memory formation after mild COVID-19. TCRdb re-called the 5' RACE reads with MiXCR, one entry per CDR3 protein. Of approximately 210,000 distinct CDR3 sequences listed, around 25% are singletons. The sample consisted of PBMCs or a T cell subset sorted from them (not recorded which). These TCRs come from an adult woman who had mild COVID-19 (a few samples of this study predate the infection). Cell type and time point are not known.

The V gene is TRBV14, the J gene TRBJ2-3; a possible D gene is TRBD2 (5 bases). The CDR3 is made up of 17 amino acids. Germline V CDR1 and CDR2: SGHDN, FVKESK. Trimming shortened V by 4 bases and J by 1 base, and 18 bases separated the two germline ends. The CDR3 DNA reads TGTGCCAGCAGCCGATACCGAGGGCGATGGGGCACAGATACGCAGTATTTT. Encoded protein: CASSRYRGRWGTDTQYF.

This clonotype showed up just a few times. The V and J genes are TRBV6-5 and TRBJ2-5; tentative D call: TRBD1 (7 bases). CDR3 length: 16 residues. From germline, CDR1 is MNHEY and CDR2 SVGAGI. Trimming pared 4 bases from V and 5 bases from J, leaving 20 bases between. CDR3 in amino acids: CASSFSPGGYYETQYF. CDR3 nucleotides: TGTGCCAGCAGTTTTTCCCCAGGGGGGTATTATGAGACCCAGTACTTC.

The chain has TRBV7-6 and TRBJ1-1, with D possibly being TRBD1 (5 bases). The CDR3 runs to 17 residues. CDR1 and CDR2 from the germline V gene are SGHVS and FNYEAQ. Trimming removed 1 base at V and 0 bases at J, with 15 bases between. The CDR3 region has the DNA TGTGCCAGCAGCTTAGTATGGCAGGGAAACTTGAACACTGAAGCTTTCTTT. It yields the protein CASSLVWQGNLNTEAFF.

This sequence joins TRBV7-8 and TRBJ2-7; 9 bases are shared with TRBD1. With 5 bases clipped from V and 2 bases from J, the junction kept 19 bases outside the gene matches. The germline V gene encodes CDR1 SGHVS and CDR2 FQNEAQ. The CDR3 covers 19 residues. The CDR3 nucleotides read TGTGCCAGCAGCGAAATAGGGGGACAGGGAATCGTACCGCCCTACGAGCAGTACTTC. As protein: CASSEIGGQGIVPPYEQYF. The whole variable domain, filled in from reference TRBV7-8 and TRBJ2-7, reads GAGVSQSPRYKVAKRGQDVALRCDPISGHVSLFWYQQALGQGPEFLTYFQNEAQLDKSGLPSDRFFAERPEGSVSTLKIQRTQQEDSAVYLCASSEIGGQGIVPPYEQYFGPGTRLTVT.

V and J are TRBV30 and TRBJ2-5; 7 bases match TRBD1. V lost 0 bases to trimming and J lost 5 bases; unmatched junction nucleotides: 6. Germline values: CDR1 GTSNPN, CDR2 SVGIG (reference sequence). The CDR3 runs 14 residues. CDR3 in amino acids: CAWSVYDRVETQYF. In DNA form, the CDR3 reads TGTGCCTGGAGTGTATACGACAGGGTGGAGACCCAGTACTTC.

This clonotype has at least ten counts. This rearrangement joins TRBV7-8 to TRBJ2-2; D remains unclear. The ends were cut back, 10 bases at V and 5 bases at J, with 5 bases in the middle. The CDR3 covers 10 residues. Germline CDR1 is SGHVS and CDR2 is FQNEAQ. CDR3 coding DNA: TGTGCCATAGGAACCGGGGAGCTGTTTTTT. Protein sequence: CAIGTGELFF.

In its sample, this clonotype was seen a few times. J is TRBJ2-1 and V is TRBV12-3 or TRBV12-4; D ambiguous. Trimming left V 2 bases short and J 0 bases short, with 14 bases between. The CDR3 is 17 amino acids. For the CDR3, the DNA is TGTGCCAGCAGTTTATCGCTCTCGGCGAGCTCCTACAATGAGCAGTTCTTC. Residues: CASSLSLSASSYNEQFF.

As to this clonotype: This may arise from a read error, as a much more abundant clone is one base away. The chain is built from TRBV5-4 and TRBJ2-3; no firm D call. Germline V gene data show CDR1 as SGHNT and CDR2 as YYREEE (reference sequence). The CDR3 length is 13 residues. Trimming pared 3 bases from V and 2 bases from J, leaving 7 bases between. CDR3 loop: CASSSDATDTQYF. The CDR3, as DNA: TGTGCCAGCAGCTCGGACGCCACAGATACGCAGTATTTT.

The chain joins TRBV5-1 to TRBJ2-1; no reliable D call. The CDR3 has 15 amino acids. The V gene's germline CDR1 is SGHRS and CDR2 YFSETQ. V lost 2 bases, J lost 1 base, and 10 bases lay in between. Here the CDR3 DNA reads TGCGCCAGCAGCTTTGACGGCCAATCCTACAATGAGCAGTTCTTC. The encoded protein is CASSFDGQSYNEQFF.

This clonotype came up a few times. This chain links TRBV18 with TRBJ1-1; D unresolved. The CDR3 is 13 amino acids. With 8 bases removed from V and 1 base from J, the gap between germline ends came to 11 bases. Germline V CDR1 and CDR2: KGHSH, LQKENI. The chain's CDR3 is CASGEGRNTEAFF. DNA of the CDR3: TGTGCCAGCGGGGAAGGGCGGAACACTGAAGCTTTCTTT.

This chain uses TRBV5-1 with TRBJ2-3, with a weak D call TRBD2 (6 bases). V dropped 4 bases and J dropped 0 bases, with 12 bases sitting between them. Germline V lookup: CDR1 SGHRS, CDR2 YFSETQ. The length of the CDR3 is 15 residues. The CDR3 nucleotides are TGCGCCAGCAGCCGCAATAGCGGTAGCACAGATACGCAGTATTTT. Residues: CASSRNSGSTDTQYF. Drawing the rest from reference TRBV5-1 and TRBJ2-3, the complete variable domain is KAGVTQTPRYLIKTRGQQVTLSCSPISGHRSVSWYQQTPGQGLQFLFEYFSETQRNKGNFPGRFSGRQFSNSRSEMNVSTLELGDSALYLCASSRNSGSTDTQYFGPGTRLTVL.

This clonotype appeared a few times. The chain carries TRBV7-2 and TRBJ2-5; a weak D match, TRBD2 (5 bases). V was shortened by 1 base and J by 4 bases, with 16 bases between the two germline ends. Germline loops: CDR1 SGHTA, CDR2 FQGNSA. The CDR3 spans 16 residues. The CDR3 region has the DNA TGTGCCAGCAGCTTAGGTTACTATCCGGCGGGAGAGACCCAGTACTTC. The encoded protein is CASSLGYYPAGETQYF.

The J gene is TRBJ2-1, the V gene TRBV24-1, with 10 bases lining up with TRBD2. Trimming at V came to 2 bases and at J to 3 bases, leaving 6 bases not matched to a gene. The germline gives CDR1 KGHDR, CDR2 SFDVKD. The CDR3 has 17 residues. The DNA for the CDR3 is TGTGCCACCAGTGATTCTACTAGCGGGACGGTCTACAATGAGCAGTTCTTC. It translates to CATSDSTSGTVYNEQFF.

A few counts support this clonotype. The chain is built from TRBV5-6 and TRBJ2-3, with D perhaps TRBD2 (7 bases). This CDR3 is 14 amino acids long. Germline V gene sequence: CDR1 SGHDT, CDR2 YYEEEE. Trimming stripped 1 base from V and 7 bases from J, with 13 bases between. The chain's CDR3 is CASSLRGGRNTQYF. The CDR3 coding sequence is TGTGCCAGCAGCTTGAGGGGGGGCCGGAATACGCAGTATTTT.

The rearrangement links TRBV4-3 to TRBJ2-5, with D possibly matching TRBD1 (6 bases). Germline V gene sequence: CDR1 LGHNA, CDR2 YSLEER. The CDR3 spans 15 residues. Trimming left V 0 bases short and J 5 bases short, with 13 bases between. The CDR3 loop is CASSQDTGSGETQYF. The CDR3 DNA follows: TGCGCCAGCAGCCAAGATACAGGGAGTGGGGAGACCCAGTACTTC.

The CDR3 loop is CASTLKGGANVLTF. As DNA, the CDR3 is TGTGCCAGCACCCTGAAAGGTGGGGCCAACGTCCTGACTTTC. The V and J genes are TRBV27 and TRBJ2-6, with D uncertain. The CDR3 is made up of 14 amino acids. CDR1 MNHEY and CDR2 SMNVEV come from the germline V gene (reference sequence). Trimming cost V 7 bases and J 3 bases, with 10 bases left between them.

The genes are TRBV19 and TRBJ2-2, with a tentative D call TRBD2 (7 bases). Germline CDR1 and CDR2: LNHDA and SQIVND (reference sequence). Deletions cut 3 bases from V and 4 bases from J, with 12 bases between. The CDR3 contains 15 residues. For the CDR3, the DNA is TGTGCCAGTAGTATCGACGGGGGGCTCACCGGGGAGCTGTTTTTT. Translation gives CASSIDGGLTGELFF.

A note on this clonotype: Mismatch with germline at one junction end may stem from a read error. This chain links TRBV24-1 with TRBJ1-3; no clear D. CDR1 and CDR2 (germline): KGHDR, SFDVKD. The CDR3 is 13 residues long. The CDR3 coding sequence is TGTGCCACCCAAGACCAGTGGAGAAACACAATATATTTT. Translating gives CATQDQWRNTIYF.

The rearrangement joins TRBV24-1 to TRBJ2-1; D is undetermined. Between the trimmed V and J ends, which lost 4 bases and 3 bases, there was a span of 12 bases. In germline, CDR1 is KGHDR, CDR2 SFDVKD. This CDR3 region has 15 residues. In DNA, the CDR3 is TGTGCCACCAGTGAGGGGTTGTCAGACTACAATGAGCAGTTCTTC. This encodes CATSEGLSDYNEQFF.

V is TRBV24-1 and J is TRBJ2-3; D could derive from TRBD1 or TRBD2 (5 bases each). The germline V gene encodes CDR1 KGHDR and CDR2 SFDVKD. The CDR3 extends over 16 amino acids. Between the trimmed V and J ends, which lost 4 bases and 6 bases, there was a span of 19 bases. Here the CDR3 DNA reads TGTGCCACCAGTGACCGAGGCCGGGGCGTCCCGGATACGCAGTATTTT. It translates to CATSDRGRGVPDTQYF.

V usage is TRBV30 and J usage is TRBJ2-3, with D tentatively TRBD1 or TRBD2 (5 bases each). The V gene lost 0 bases and the J gene lost 7 bases, with 17 bases spanning the gap. Per the germline V gene, CDR1 is GTSNPN and CDR2 is SVGIG (reference sequence). The CDR3 sequence is 15 residues long. The CDR3 DNA reads TGTGCCTGGAGTGTCAGGAGGTCGTCAGGGAATACGCAGTATTTT. It codes for CAWSVRRSSGNTQYF.